This T cell receptor beta chain was captured by sequencing in a study of T-cell memory formation after mild COVID-19. TCRdb reprocessed the 5' RACE reads with MiXCR, giving one entry per CDR3 protein. Seen here are about 110,000 distinct CDR3 sequences, roughly a sixth observed once, and the top ten hold 5% to 7%. Germline CDR1 and CDR2: SGDLS and YYNGEE. The CDR3 is 15 residues long. J gave up 3 bases and V 0 bases, and 0 bases lay outside the gene matches. Sequencing used PBMCs or a T cell subset sorted from them (not recorded which). This chain connects TRBV9 to TRBJ2-3, with 11 bases that match TRBD2. This TCR derives from a man between 18 and 29 years old who had mild COVID-19 (a few samples of this study predate the infection). Cell type and time point are not known. The CDR3, as DNA: TGTGCCAGCAGCGTAGTAGCGGGGGGGACAGATACGCAGTATTTT. The encoded protein is CASSVVAGGTDTQYF. Together with reference TRBV9 and TRBJ2-3, the CDR3 gives the full variable domain: DSGVTQTPKHLITATGQRVTLRCSPRSGDLSVYWYQQSLDQGLQFLIQYYNGEERAKGNILERFSAQQFPDLHSELNLSSLELGDSALYFCASSVVAGGTDTQYFGPGTRLTVL.